What follows describes a single T cell receptor beta chain. V lost 5 bases to trimming and J lost 3 bases, with 7 bases between them. There are 12 residues in the CDR3. The germline gives CDR1 SGHTA, CDR2 FQGNSA. The source of the sample is a study of blood T cell repertoires in COVID-19. This table comes from immunoSEQ multiplex PCR, and its TCRdb copy is limited to in-frame clones, with some not included. The sample has fewer than 250,000 clones; about 93% are singletons. This rearrangement joins TRBV7-2 to TRBJ1-2; D not certain. This TCR came from a man aged 60 to 75 with COVID-19, enrolled during active disease. The sequenced material came from peripheral blood. The CDR3 DNA sequence: TGTGCCAGCAGCCCCCGGGACTATGGCTACACCTTC. It codes for CASSPRDYGYTF. Supplemented by reference TRBV7-2 and TRBJ1-2, the full variable domain reads GAGVSQSPSNKVTEKGKDVELRCDPISGHTALYWYRQSLGQGLEFLIYFQGNSAPDKSGLPSDRFSAERTGGSVSTLTIQRTQQEDSAVYLCASSPRDYGYTFGSGTRLTVV.